The 2 T cell receptor gamma chains presented below share a single source sample, sequenced in a study of gamma delta lymphoproliferative disorders and STAT genes. TCRdb reprocessed the multiplex PCR reads using CATT. The sample records 550 to 700 gamma-chain clones, approximately 17% being singletons. The receptor sequences were amplified from genomic DNA of peripheral blood mononuclear cells. Sequencing was done on a sample of blood. The receptors were gathered from a human donor in good health.

The CDR3 protein is CAAWDSGWFKIF. DNA of the CDR3: TGTGCTGCGTGGGATTCTGGTTGGTTCAAGATATTT. The V call is TRGV10, the J call TRGJP1. In the absence of a J gene in TCRdb, the DNA was matched to germline to assign it here. TRGV10 is placed among ORFs of uncertain function. The junction had 4 bases not matched to a gene; V was cut back by 8 bases and J by 6 bases. CDR3 length: 12 residues.

A remark on this clone: The TCRdb protein, from a much larger clone, departs from this DNA's translation at residue 6, likely by read error; the protein shown derives from the DNA. The chain employs TRGV10 and TRGJ1 or TRGJ2. As TCRdb names no J gene, one was assigned here on the basis of a DNA match to germline. Being an ORF, TRGV10 has a function that is uncertain. This CDR3 is built from 11 residues. Trimming at V came to 8 bases and at J to 4 bases, leaving 3 bases not matched to a gene. The CDR3 protein is CAAWEYYKKLF. The CDR3, as DNA: TGTGCTGCGTGGGAGTATTATAAGAAACTCTTT.